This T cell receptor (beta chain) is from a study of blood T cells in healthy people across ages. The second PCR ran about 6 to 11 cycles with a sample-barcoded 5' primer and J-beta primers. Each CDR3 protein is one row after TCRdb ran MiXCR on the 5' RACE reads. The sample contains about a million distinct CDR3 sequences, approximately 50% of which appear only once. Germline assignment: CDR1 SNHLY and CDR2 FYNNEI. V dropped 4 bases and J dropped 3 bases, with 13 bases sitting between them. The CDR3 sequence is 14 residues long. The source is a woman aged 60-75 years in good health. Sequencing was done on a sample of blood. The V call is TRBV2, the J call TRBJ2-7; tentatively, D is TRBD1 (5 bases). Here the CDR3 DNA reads TGTGCCAGCAGTGGGGGCAGGTTTGGCTACGAGCAGTACTTC. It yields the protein CASSGGRFGYEQYF.